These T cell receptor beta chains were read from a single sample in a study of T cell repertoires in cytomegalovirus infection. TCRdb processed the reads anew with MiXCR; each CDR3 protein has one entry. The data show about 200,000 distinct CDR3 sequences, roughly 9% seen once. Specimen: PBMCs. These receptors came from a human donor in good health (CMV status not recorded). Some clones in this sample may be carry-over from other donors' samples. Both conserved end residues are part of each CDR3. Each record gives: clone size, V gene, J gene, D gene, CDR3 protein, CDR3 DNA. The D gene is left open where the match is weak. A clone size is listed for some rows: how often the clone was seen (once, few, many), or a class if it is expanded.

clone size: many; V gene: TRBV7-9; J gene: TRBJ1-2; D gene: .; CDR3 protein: CASSLSGAARNYGYTF; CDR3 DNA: TGTGCCAGCAGCTTGTCCGGGGCCGCTAGAAACTATGGCTACACCTTC
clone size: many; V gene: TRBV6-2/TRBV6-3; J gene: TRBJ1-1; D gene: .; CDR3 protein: CASRFPGNTEAFF; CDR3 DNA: TGTGCCAGCAGATTTCCAGGGAACACTGAAGCTTTCTTT
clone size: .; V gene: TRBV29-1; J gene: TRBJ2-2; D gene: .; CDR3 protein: CSVEFDRKNTGELFF; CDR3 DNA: TGCAGCGTTGAATTCGACAGAAAGAACACCGGGGAGCTGTTTTTT
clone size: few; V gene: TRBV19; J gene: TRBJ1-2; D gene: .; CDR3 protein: CASSYRRGAVHGYTF; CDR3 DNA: TGTGCCAGTAGCTACCGCCGGGGCGCAGTTCATGGCTACACCTTC
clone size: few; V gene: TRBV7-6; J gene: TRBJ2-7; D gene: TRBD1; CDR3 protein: CASSPGTVPYEQYF; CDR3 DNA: TGTGCCAGCAGCCCCGGGACAGTACCCTACGAGCAGTACTTC
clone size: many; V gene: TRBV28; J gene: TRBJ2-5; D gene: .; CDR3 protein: CASSFRGGQETQYF; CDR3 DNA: TGTGCCAGCAGTTTTCGGGGAGGACAAGAGACCCAGTACTTC
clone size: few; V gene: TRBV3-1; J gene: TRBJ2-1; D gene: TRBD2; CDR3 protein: CASSQDRWTRVFF; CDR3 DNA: TGTGCCAGCAGCCAAGATCGTTGGACTAGGGTGTTCTTC
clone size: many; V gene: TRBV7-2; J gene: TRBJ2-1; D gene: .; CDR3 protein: CASSETGTNHNEQFF; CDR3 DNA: TGTGCCAGCAGCGAAACCGGGACGAACCACAATGAGCAGTTCTTC
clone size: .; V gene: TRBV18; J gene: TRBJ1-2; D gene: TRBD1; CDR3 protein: CASSQSGTGHYGYTF; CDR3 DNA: TGTGCCAGCTCACAATCCGGGACAGGGCACTATGGCTACACCTTC
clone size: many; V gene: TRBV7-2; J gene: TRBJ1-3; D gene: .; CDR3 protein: CASLPRAGRHSGNTIYF; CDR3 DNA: TGTGCCAGCCTCCCTCGAGCTGGTAGACACTCTGGAAACACCATATATTTT
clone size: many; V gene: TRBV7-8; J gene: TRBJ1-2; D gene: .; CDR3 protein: CASSFTGANYGYTF; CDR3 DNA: TGTGCCAGCAGCTTCACCGGCGCTAACTATGGCTACACCTTC
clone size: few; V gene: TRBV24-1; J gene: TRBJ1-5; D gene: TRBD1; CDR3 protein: CATSSGQGGQPQHF; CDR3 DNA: TGTGCCACCAGCTCCGGACAGGGAGGACAGCCCCAGCATTTT
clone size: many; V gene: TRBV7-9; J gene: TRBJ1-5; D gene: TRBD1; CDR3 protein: CASSRGNRGGQPQHF; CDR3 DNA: TGTGCCAGCAGCCGTGGGAACAGGGGAGGGCAGCCCCAGCATTTT
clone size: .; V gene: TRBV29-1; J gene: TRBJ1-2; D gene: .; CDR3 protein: CSARQSNYVYTF; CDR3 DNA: TGCAGCGCCAGACAGAGTAACTATGTCTACACCTTC
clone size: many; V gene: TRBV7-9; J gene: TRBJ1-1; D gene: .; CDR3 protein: CASSLERGIEAFF; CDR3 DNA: TGTGCCAGCAGCTTAGAAAGGGGAATTGAAGCTTTCTTT